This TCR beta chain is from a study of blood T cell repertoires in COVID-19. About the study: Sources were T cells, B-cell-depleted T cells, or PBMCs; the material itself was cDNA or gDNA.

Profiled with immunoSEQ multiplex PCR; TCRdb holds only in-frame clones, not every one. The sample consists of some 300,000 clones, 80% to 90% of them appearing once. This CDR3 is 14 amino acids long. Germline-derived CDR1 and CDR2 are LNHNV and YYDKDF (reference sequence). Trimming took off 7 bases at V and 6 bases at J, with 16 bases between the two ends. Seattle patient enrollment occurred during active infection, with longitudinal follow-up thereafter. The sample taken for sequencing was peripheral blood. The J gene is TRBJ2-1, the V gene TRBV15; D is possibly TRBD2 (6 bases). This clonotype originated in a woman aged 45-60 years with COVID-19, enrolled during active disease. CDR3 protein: CATIYSGKPNEQFF. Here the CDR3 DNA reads TGTGCCACCATCTATAGCGGCAAACCCAATGAGCAGTTCTTC.